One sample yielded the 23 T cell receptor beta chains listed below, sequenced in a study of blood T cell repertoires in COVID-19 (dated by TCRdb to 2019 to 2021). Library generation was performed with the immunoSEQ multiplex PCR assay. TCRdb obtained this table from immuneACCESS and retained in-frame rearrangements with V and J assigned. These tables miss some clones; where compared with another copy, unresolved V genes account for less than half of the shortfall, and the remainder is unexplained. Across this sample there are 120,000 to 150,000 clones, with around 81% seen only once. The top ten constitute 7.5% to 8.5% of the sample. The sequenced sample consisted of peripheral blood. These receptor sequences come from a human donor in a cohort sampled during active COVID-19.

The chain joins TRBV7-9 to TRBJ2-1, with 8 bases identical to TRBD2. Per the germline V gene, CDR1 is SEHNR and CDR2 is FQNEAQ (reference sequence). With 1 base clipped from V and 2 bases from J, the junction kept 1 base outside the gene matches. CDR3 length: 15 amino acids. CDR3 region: CASSLGRGAYNEQFF. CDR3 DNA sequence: TGTGCCAGCAGCTTAGGGCGGGGGGCCTACAATGAGCAGTTCTTC.

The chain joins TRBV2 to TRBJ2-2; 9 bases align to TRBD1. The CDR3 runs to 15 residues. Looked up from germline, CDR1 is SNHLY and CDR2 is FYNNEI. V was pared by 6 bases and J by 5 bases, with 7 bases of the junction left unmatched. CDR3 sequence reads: CASSVDRGFTGELFF. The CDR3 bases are TGTGCCAGCAGCGTAGACAGGGGGTTTACCGGGGAGCTGTTTTTT.

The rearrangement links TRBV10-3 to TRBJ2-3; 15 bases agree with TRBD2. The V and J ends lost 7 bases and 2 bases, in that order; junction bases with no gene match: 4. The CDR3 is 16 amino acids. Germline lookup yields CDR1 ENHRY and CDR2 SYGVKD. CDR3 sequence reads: CAITGTSGGNTDTQYF. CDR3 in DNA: TGTGCCATCACCGGGACTAGCGGGGGGAACACAGATACGCAGTATTTT.

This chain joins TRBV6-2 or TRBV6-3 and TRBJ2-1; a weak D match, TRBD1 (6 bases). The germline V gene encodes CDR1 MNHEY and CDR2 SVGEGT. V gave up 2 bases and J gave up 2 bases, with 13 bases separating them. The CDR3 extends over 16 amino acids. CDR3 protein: CASSYEQGQPYNEQFF. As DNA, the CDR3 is TGTGCCAGCAGTTACGAGCAGGGGCAACCCTACAATGAGCAGTTCTTC.

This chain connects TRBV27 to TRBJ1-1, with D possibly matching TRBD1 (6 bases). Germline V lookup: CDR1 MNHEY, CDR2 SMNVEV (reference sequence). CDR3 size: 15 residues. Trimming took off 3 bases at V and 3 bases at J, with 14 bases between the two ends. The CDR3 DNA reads TGTGCCAGCAGTTTTGCCGAATACAGGGACACTGAAGCTTTCTTT. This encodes CASSFAEYRDTEAFF.

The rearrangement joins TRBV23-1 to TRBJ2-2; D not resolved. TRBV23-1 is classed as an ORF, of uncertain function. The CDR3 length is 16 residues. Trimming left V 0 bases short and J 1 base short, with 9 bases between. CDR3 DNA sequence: TGCGCCAGCAGTCAATCGAACAGCCGGAACACCGGGGAGCTGTTTTTT. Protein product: CASSQSNSRNTGELFF.

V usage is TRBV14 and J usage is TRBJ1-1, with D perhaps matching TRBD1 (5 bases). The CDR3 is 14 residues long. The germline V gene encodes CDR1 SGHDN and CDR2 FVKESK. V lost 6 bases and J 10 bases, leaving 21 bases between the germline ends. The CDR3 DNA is TGTGCCAGCAGACCCTCCGACAGTTCCTGGAGAGCTTTCTTT. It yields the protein CASRPSDSSWRAFF.

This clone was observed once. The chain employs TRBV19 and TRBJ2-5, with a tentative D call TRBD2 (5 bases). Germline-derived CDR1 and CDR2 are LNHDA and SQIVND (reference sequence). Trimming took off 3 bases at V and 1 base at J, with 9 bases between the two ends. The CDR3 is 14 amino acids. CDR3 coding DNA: TGTGCCAGTAGTATCCCCGGACTCCAAGAGACCCAGTACTTC. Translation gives CASSIPGLQETQYF.

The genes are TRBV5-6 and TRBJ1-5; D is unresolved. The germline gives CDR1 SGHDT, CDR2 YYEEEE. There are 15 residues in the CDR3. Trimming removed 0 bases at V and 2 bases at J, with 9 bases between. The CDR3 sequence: CASSLVVHGNQPQHF. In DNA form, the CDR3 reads TGTGCCAGCAGCTTGGTTGTCCATGGCAATCAGCCCCAGCATTTT.

The CDR3 sequence is CASSTTGGRYGYTF. The CDR3 region has the DNA TGTGCCAGCAGTACTACAGGGGGCAGATATGGCTACACCTTC. This chain links TRBV6-5 with TRBJ1-2; 9 bases agree with TRBD1. V shed 5 bases, J shed 5 bases, and the junction held 6 bases outside the gene matches. The CDR3 runs 14 residues. The germline gives CDR1 MNHEY, CDR2 SVGAGI.

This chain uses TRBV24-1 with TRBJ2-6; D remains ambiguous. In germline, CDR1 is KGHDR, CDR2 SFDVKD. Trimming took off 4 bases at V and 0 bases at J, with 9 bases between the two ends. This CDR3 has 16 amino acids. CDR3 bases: TGTGCCACCAGTGAGGGCACCGGCTCTGGGGCCAACGTCCTGACTTTC. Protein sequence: CATSEGTGSGANVLTF.

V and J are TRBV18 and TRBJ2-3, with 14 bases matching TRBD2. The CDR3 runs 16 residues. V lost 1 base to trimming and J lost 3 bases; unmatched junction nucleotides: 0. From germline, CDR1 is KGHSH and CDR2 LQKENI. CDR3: CASSPRTSGGTDTQYF. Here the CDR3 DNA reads TGTGCCAGCTCACCACGGACTAGCGGGGGGACAGATACGCAGTATTTT. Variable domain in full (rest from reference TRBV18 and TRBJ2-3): NAGVMQNPRHLVRRRGQEARLRCSPMKGHSHVYWYRQLPEEGLKFMVYLQKENIIDESGMPKERFSAEFPKEGPSILRIQQVVRGDSAAYFCASSPRTSGGTDTQYFGPGTRLTVL.

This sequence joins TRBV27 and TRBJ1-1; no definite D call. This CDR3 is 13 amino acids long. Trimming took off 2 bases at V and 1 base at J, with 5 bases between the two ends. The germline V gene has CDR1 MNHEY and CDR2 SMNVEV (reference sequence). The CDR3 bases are TGTGCCAGCAGTTTAGAGGAGAACACTGAAGCTTTCTTT. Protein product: CASSLEENTEAFF.

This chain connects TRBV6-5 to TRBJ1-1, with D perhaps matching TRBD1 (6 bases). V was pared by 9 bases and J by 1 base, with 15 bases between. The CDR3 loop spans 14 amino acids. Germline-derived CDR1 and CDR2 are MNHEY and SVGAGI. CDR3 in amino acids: CASSGQPTNTEAFF. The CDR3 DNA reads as TGTGCCAGTTCCGGACAGCCCACGAACACTGAAGCTTTCTTT.

In nucleotides, the CDR3 is TGTGCCAGCAGCTGGACGGTCCCCCGGGACAGGAATTCACCCCTCCACTTT. Protein product: CASSWTVPRDRNSPLHF. The V call is TRBV5-4, the J call TRBJ1-6, with 8 positions matching TRBD1. V shed 3 bases and J 7 bases; nucleotides not matched to a gene: 12. Germline CDR1 is SGHNT and CDR2 is YYREEE (reference sequence). This CDR3 is built from 17 residues.

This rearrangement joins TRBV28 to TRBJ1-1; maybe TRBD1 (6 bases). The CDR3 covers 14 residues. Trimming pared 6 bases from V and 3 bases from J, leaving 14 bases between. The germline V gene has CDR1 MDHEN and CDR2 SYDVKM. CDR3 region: CASSRPRGYTEAFF. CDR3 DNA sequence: TGTGCCAGCAGCCGACCGAGGGGGTACACTGAAGCTTTCTTT.

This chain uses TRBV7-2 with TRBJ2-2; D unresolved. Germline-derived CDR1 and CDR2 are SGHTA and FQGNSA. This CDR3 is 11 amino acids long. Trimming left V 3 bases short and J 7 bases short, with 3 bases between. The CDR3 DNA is TGTGCCAGCAGCTTCGTCGGGGAGCTGTTTTTT. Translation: CASSFVGELFF.

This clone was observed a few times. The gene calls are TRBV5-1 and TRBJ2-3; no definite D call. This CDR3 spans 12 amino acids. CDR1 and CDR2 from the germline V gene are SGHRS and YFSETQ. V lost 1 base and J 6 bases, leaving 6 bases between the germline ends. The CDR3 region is CASSLPSDTQYF. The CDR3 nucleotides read TGCGCCAGCAGCTTGCCGTCGGATACGCAGTATTTT.

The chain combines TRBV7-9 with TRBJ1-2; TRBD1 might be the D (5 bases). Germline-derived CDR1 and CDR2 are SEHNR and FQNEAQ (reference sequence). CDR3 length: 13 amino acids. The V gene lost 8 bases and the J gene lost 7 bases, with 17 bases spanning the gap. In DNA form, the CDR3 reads TGTGCCAGCTCCCTAGGCGGGGGGATTGGCTACACCTTC. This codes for CASSLGGGIGYTF. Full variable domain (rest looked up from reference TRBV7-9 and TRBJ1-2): DTGVSQNPRHKITKRGQNVTFRCDPISEHNRLYWYRQTLGQGPEFLTYFQNEAQLEKSRLLSDRFSAERPKGSFSTLEIQRTEQGDSAMYLCASSLGGGIGYTFGSGTRLTVV.

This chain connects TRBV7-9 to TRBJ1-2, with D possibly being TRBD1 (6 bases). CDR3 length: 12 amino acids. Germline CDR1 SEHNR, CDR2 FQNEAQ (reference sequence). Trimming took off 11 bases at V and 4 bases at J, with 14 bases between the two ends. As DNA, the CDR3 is TGTGCCGGCTCAGGGGTGCGCTATGGCTACACCTTC. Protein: CAGSGVRYGYTF. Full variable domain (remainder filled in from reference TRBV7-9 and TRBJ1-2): DTGVSQNPRHKITKRGQNVTFRCDPISEHNRLYWYRQTLGQGPEFLTYFQNEAQLEKSRLLSDRFSAERPKGSFSTLEIQRTEQGDSAMYLCAGSGVRYGYTFGSGTRLTVV.

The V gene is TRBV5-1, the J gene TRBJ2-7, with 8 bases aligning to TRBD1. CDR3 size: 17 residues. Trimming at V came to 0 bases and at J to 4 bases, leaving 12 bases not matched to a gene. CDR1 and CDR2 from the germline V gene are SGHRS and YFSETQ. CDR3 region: CASSLGGTGSGGYEQYF. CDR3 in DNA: TGCGCCAGCAGCTTGGGAGGGACAGGCTCCGGAGGATACGAGCAGTACTTC.

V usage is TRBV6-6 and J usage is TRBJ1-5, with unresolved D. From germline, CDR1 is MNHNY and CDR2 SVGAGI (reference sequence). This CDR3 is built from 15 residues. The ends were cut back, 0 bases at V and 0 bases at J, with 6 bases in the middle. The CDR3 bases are TGTGCCAGCAGTTACTCGAGGTCTAGCAATCAGCCCCAGCATTTT. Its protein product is CASSYSRSSNQPQHF.

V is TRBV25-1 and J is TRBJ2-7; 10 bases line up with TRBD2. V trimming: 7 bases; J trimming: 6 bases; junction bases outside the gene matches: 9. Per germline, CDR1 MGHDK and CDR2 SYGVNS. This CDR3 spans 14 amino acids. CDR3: CASTTGTSVGEQYF. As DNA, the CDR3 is TGTGCCAGCACTACTGGGACTAGCGTAGGCGAGCAGTACTTC.